A single T cell receptor beta chain is shown here with its context. What it recognizes is unknown. This entry belongs to a study of cytomegalovirus exposure and HLA in healthy donors. Findings and caveats of the study: Listed as cytomegalovirus-associated were approximately 160 TCR beta chains. A previous analysis found most TCR beta V segments productive roughly 87% or roughly 30% of the time. Certain indistinguishable V segments, among them TRBV6-2 and TRBV6-3, were excluded. Later on, an analysis tied under 20,000 TCR beta sequences to HLA alleles at 0.05 false discovery rate.

PCR employed 60 Vbeta and 13 Jbeta primers. Profiled with immunoSEQ multiplex PCR; TCRdb holds only in-frame clones, not every one. Among roughly 160,000 clones, approximately 80% were seen once, and the ten largest hold 7.5% to 9%. Deletions cut 1 base from V and 5 bases from J, with 9 bases between. The CDR3 has 13 amino acids. The germline CDR1 and CDR2 sequences are LNHDA and SQIVND (reference sequence). V and J are TRBV19 and TRBJ2-7; D is perhaps TRBD2 (5 bases). Sequencing used PBMCs. The receptor was isolated from a male donor in good health and CMV-seropositive. This CDR3 is CASSIVGSHEQYF. The CDR3 nucleotides read TGTGCCAGTAGTATAGTTGGGAGCCACGAGCAGTACTTC.